A selection of T cell receptor beta chains follows, all from one sample in a study of T-cell reconstitution after alpha-beta-depleted transplantation in children. TCRdb re-called the PCR reads with MiXCR, one entry per CDR3 protein. The sample lists a few hundred thousand distinct CDR3 sequences, over 9% occurring once. Sequencing used PBMCs from the stem cell graft donor, obtained from the stem cell graft. These TCRs come from a human donor who donated a stem cell graft to a child with acute lymphoblastic leukemia. The CDR3 runs from the conserved cysteine through the conserved F or W. The order of the fields is D gene, J gene, V gene, clone size, CDR3 DNA, CDR3 protein. A D gene is named only where the DNA matches it firmly. Some rows mark clone size as missing; the rest say once, few, many or name a class of expanded clone.

D gene: -; J gene: TRBJ2-7; V gene: TRBV20-1; clone size: -; CDR3 DNA: TGCAGTGCTAACAGTTTCCCTATTATTTACGAGCAGTACTTC; CDR3 protein: CSANSFPIIYEQYF
D gene: -; J gene: TRBJ2-1; V gene: TRBV12-3/TRBV12-4; clone size: many; CDR3 DNA: TGTGCCAGCAGTTTAAAAGCTTCGGGCTACAATGAGCAGTTCTTC; CDR3 protein: CASSLKASGYNEQFF
D gene: -; J gene: TRBJ2-7; V gene: TRBV5-1; clone size: -; CDR3 DNA: TGCGCCAGCCAGACGACCGGCGGGGGCGACGAGCAGTACTTC; CDR3 protein: CASQTTGGGDEQYF
D gene: -; J gene: TRBJ2-7; V gene: TRBV5-4; clone size: -; CDR3 DNA: TGTGCCAGCAGTTTGGAGAAAGAGCAGTACTTC; CDR3 protein: CASSLEKEQYF
D gene: TRBD2; J gene: TRBJ2-7; V gene: TRBV7-2; clone size: few; CDR3 DNA: TGTGCCAGCAGCGCGACTAGCACCTCCTACGAGCAGTACTTC; CDR3 protein: CASSATSTSYEQYF
D gene: -; J gene: TRBJ2-1; V gene: TRBV5-1; clone size: -; CDR3 DNA: TGCGCCAGCATGTGGGGGAATGAGCAGTTCTTC; CDR3 protein: CASMWGNEQFF
D gene: -; J gene: TRBJ1-1; V gene: TRBV7-9; clone size: few; CDR3 DNA: TGTGCCAGCAGCGAATTTACAGAGTCTGAAGCTTTCTTT; CDR3 protein: CASSEFTESEAFF
D gene: TRBD2; J gene: TRBJ2-7; V gene: TRBV7-9; clone size: -; CDR3 DNA: TGTGCCAGCAGCCCGTGTTATAGCGGGACCTGTACCTACGAGCAGTACTTC; CDR3 protein: CASSPCYSGTCTYEQYF
D gene: TRBD2; J gene: TRBJ2-3; V gene: TRBV5-6; clone size: -; CDR3 DNA: TGTGCCAGCAGCTTGGTTGGCGGGAGCCTTGATACGCAGTATTTT; CDR3 protein: CASSLVGGSLDTQYF
D gene: TRBD2; J gene: TRBJ2-7; V gene: TRBV7-2; clone size: few; CDR3 DNA: TGTGCCAGCAGGGGACCGGGACTAGCCTCCGAGCAGTACTTC; CDR3 protein: CASRGPGLASEQYF
D gene: -; J gene: TRBJ2-3; V gene: TRBV28; clone size: -; CDR3 DNA: TGTGCCAGCAGTTCCTGGGGGATTAGCACAGATACGCAGTATTTT; CDR3 protein: CASSSWGISTDTQYF
D gene: -; J gene: TRBJ1-1; V gene: TRBV27; clone size: few; CDR3 DNA: TGTGCCAGCAGTACAGGTCGGAGAGACACTGAAGCTTTCTTT; CDR3 protein: CASSTGRRDTEAFF
D gene: TRBD1; J gene: TRBJ1-2; V gene: TRBV5-1; clone size: many; CDR3 DNA: TGCGCCAGCAGCGTGGGACAGCCCGATGGCTACACCTTC; CDR3 protein: CASSVGQPDGYTF
D gene: TRBD1; J gene: TRBJ1-2; V gene: TRBV25-1; clone size: -; CDR3 DNA: TGTGCCAGCAGTTTCCAGGGGGACGGGCATGGCTACACCTTC; CDR3 protein: CASSFQGDGHGYTF
D gene: -; J gene: TRBJ2-2; V gene: TRBV20-1; clone size: -; CDR3 DNA: TGCAGTGCCCACCGCGGGCGCGCCGGGGAGCTGTTTTTT; CDR3 protein: CSAHRGRAGELFF
D gene: TRBD1; J gene: TRBJ2-5; V gene: TRBV28; clone size: -; CDR3 DNA: TGTGCCAGCAGTTTAAGGGGACAGGGCCAAGAGACCCAGTACTTC; CDR3 protein: CASSLRGQGQETQYF
D gene: TRBD2; J gene: TRBJ2-3; V gene: TRBV7-2; clone size: few; CDR3 DNA: TGTGCCAGCAGCTTAGAATCGGGAGGGGGGGCAGATACGCAGTATTTT; CDR3 protein: CASSLESGGGADTQYF
D gene: TRBD1; J gene: TRBJ1-1; V gene: TRBV5-6; clone size: few; CDR3 DNA: TGTGCCAGCAGCTTACGAGGGGGCATTGAAGCTTTCTTT; CDR3 protein: CASSLRGGIEAFF
D gene: -; J gene: TRBJ1-3; V gene: TRBV7-8; clone size: few; CDR3 DNA: TGTGCCAGCAGCATAGCCGGGACGGTCTCTGGAAACACCATATATTTT; CDR3 protein: CASSIAGTVSGNTIYF
D gene: -; J gene: TRBJ2-1; V gene: TRBV28; clone size: few; CDR3 DNA: TGTGCCAGCAGTTCCCTCGCGCGGGGCCGAGGGAATGAGCAGTTCTTC; CDR3 protein: CASSSLARGRGNEQFF
D gene: -; J gene: TRBJ1-5; V gene: TRBV12-3/TRBV12-4; clone size: -; CDR3 DNA: TGTGCCAGCAGACTACTAGGTCAGCCCCAGCATTTT; CDR3 protein: CASRLLGQPQHF
D gene: -; J gene: TRBJ2-7; V gene: TRBV10-3; clone size: few; CDR3 DNA: TGTGCCATCAGTCCCCTTGAGAGCTACTACGAGCAGTACTTC; CDR3 protein: CAISPLESYYEQYF
D gene: TRBD1; J gene: TRBJ1-4; V gene: TRBV27; clone size: few; CDR3 DNA: TGTGCCAGCGCTTACTCCCAGGGGGTTGAAAAACTGTTTTTT; CDR3 protein: CASAYSQGVEKLFF
D gene: TRBD2; J gene: TRBJ2-1; V gene: TRBV4-3; clone size: few; CDR3 DNA: TGCGCCAGCAGCCAAGATCAACCGGGAGGCTACAATGAGCAGTTCTTC; CDR3 protein: CASSQDQPGGYNEQFF
D gene: -; J gene: TRBJ2-7; V gene: TRBV15; clone size: -; CDR3 DNA: TGTGCCACCAGCAGCTCCGGGACATCCGAGCAGTACTTC; CDR3 protein: CATSSSGTSEQYF
D gene: -; J gene: TRBJ2-7; V gene: TRBV12-3/TRBV12-4; clone size: -; CDR3 DNA: TGTGCCAGCAGTTTCACCAGGGATGGCGAGCAGTACTTC; CDR3 protein: CASSFTRDGEQYF
D gene: -; J gene: TRBJ1-1; V gene: TRBV5-1; clone size: once; CDR3 DNA: TGCGCCAGCAGCTTGGCCGGGGGCCAGGGAGGCACTGAACCTTTCTTT; CDR3 protein: CASSLAGGQGGTEPFF
D gene: TRBD2; J gene: TRBJ2-2; V gene: TRBV7-2; clone size: -; CDR3 DNA: TGTGCCAGCAGCTTTAGACTAGCAGCGAACACCGGGGAGCTGTTTTTT; CDR3 protein: CASSFRLAANTGELFF
D gene: -; J gene: TRBJ2-3; V gene: TRBV7-9; clone size: many; CDR3 DNA: TGTGCCAGCAGCTTAGCCATCGGGGGCGTTTCGGGCACAGATACGCAGTATTTT; CDR3 protein: CASSLAIGGVSGTDTQYF
D gene: -; J gene: TRBJ1-2; V gene: TRBV4-1; clone size: many; CDR3 DNA: TGCGCCAGCAGCCAAGGGGACATACGGGCGGACTATGGCTACACCTTC; CDR3 protein: CASSQGDIRADYGYTF
D gene: -; J gene: TRBJ1-2; V gene: TRBV7-2; clone size: -; CDR3 DNA: TGTGCCAGCAGCTTACCGCGGGGAGGGATCGCCTATGGCTACACCTTC; CDR3 protein: CASSLPRGGIAYGYTF
D gene: TRBD1; J gene: TRBJ1-5; V gene: TRBV6-2/TRBV6-3; clone size: many; CDR3 DNA: TGTGCCAGCAGCCGGACAGGGGGCGTTCAGCCCCAGCATTTT; CDR3 protein: CASSRTGGVQPQHF
D gene: -; J gene: TRBJ2-7; V gene: TRBV27; clone size: -; CDR3 DNA: TGTGCCAGCAGTAGAGGCAGGGGGGATTCCGAGCAGTACTTC; CDR3 protein: CASSRGRGDSEQYF
D gene: TRBD2; J gene: TRBJ2-1; V gene: TRBV5-1; clone size: few; CDR3 DNA: TGCGCCAGCAGCTTAGGGGCTAGCGGGAGGGCCATAGATGAGCAGTTCTTC; CDR3 protein: CASSLGASGRAIDEQFF
D gene: -; J gene: TRBJ2-1; V gene: TRBV7-2; clone size: -; CDR3 DNA: TGTGCCAGCAGCTTAGTGGGTGCGGGGTCCTACAATGAGCAGTTCTTC; CDR3 protein: CASSLVGAGSYNEQFF
D gene: -; J gene: TRBJ2-4; V gene: TRBV12-3/TRBV12-4; clone size: -; CDR3 DNA: TGTGCCAGCAGTTTCGCCAAAAACATTCAGTACTTC; CDR3 protein: CASSFAKNIQYF
D gene: -; J gene: TRBJ2-2; V gene: TRBV20-1; clone size: -; CDR3 DNA: TGCAGTGCTCCGCGGAGGAACACCGGGGAGCTGTTTTTT; CDR3 protein: CSAPRRNTGELFF
D gene: -; J gene: TRBJ2-3; V gene: TRBV5-8; clone size: -; CDR3 DNA: TGTGCCAGCAGCCAGACTCCGGCCCCAGATATGCAGTATTTT; CDR3 protein: CASSQTPAPDMQYF
D gene: -; J gene: TRBJ1-5; V gene: TRBV29-1; clone size: -; CDR3 DNA: TGCAGCGTCGGTTACAGGGTTGGCCAGCCCCAGCATTTT; CDR3 protein: CSVGYRVGQPQHF
D gene: TRBD1; J gene: TRBJ1-1; V gene: TRBV3-1; clone size: few; CDR3 DNA: TGTGCCAGCAGCCAACTGGGGACAGGGTTTGTGAACACTGAAGCTTTCTTT; CDR3 protein: CASSQLGTGFVNTEAFF
D gene: -; J gene: TRBJ2-1; V gene: TRBV29-1; clone size: few; CDR3 DNA: TGCAGCGGGGGCTACAATGAGCAGTTCTTC; CDR3 protein: CSGGYNEQFF